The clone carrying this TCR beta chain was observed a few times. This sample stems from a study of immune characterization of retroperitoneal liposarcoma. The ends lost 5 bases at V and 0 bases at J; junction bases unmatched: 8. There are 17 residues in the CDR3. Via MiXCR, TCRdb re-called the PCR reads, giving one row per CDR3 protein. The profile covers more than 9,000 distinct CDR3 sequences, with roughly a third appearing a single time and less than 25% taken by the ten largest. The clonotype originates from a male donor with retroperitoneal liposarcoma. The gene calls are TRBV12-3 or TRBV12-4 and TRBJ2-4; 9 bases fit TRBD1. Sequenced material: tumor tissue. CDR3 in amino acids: CASSPRGTGLAKNIQYF. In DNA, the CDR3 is TGTGCCAGCAGTCCCCGGGGGACAGGGTTAGCCAAAAACATTCAGTACTTC.